The clone carrying this T cell receptor beta chain was seen a handful of times. No antigen is known for it. Mismatch with germline at one junction end may stem from a read error. This record comes from a study of blood T cells in healthy people across ages. The wider study: Through template switching, about one barcoded beta molecule was captured per two T cells, as measured in model experiments.

The CDR3 extends over 12 amino acids. Germline V gene lookup returns CDR1 SQVTM and CDR2 ANQGSEA. Study-wide results and limits: Naive CD4+ cells and diversity were both higher in long-lived donors than in aged donors. Not knowing donor CMV status may have confounded expanded clonotype changes.

A minimum of 6 micrograms of total RNA was extracted per sample. The authors ran a second PCR of about 6 to 11 cycles using a sample-barcoded 5' primer and a J-beta primer mix. TCRdb re-called the 5' RACE reads with MiXCR, one entry per CDR3 protein. The sample carries under 800,000 distinct CDR3 sequences, roughly 20% recorded once. This sequence originates from a man aged 65 to 79 in good health. The specimen sequenced was blood. V usage is TRBV29-1 and J usage is TRBJ1-1; D remains ambiguous. The CDR3 spells CSVNSGNTEAFF. In DNA form, the CDR3 reads TGCAGCGTAAACAGCGGGAACACTGAAGCCTTCTTT.